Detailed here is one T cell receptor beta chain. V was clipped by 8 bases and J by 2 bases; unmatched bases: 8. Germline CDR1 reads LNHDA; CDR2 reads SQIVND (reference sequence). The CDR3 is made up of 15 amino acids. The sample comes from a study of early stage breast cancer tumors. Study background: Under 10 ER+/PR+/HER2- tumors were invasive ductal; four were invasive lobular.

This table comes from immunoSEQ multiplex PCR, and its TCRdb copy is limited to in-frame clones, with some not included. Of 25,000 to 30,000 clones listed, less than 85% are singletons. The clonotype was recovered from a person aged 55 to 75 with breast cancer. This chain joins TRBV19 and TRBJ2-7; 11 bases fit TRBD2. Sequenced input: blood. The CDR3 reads CASARSGRATYEQYF. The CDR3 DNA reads TGTGCCAGTGCCCGTAGCGGGAGGGCCACCTACGAGCAGTACTTC.